The clone carrying this T cell receptor (beta chain) was seen at least ten times. Its antigen is unknown. This sample was taken from a study of T cell repertoires in cytomegalovirus infection. TCRdb independently ran MiXCR on the reads; one entry per CDR3 protein. This repertoire shows about 890,000 distinct CDR3 sequences, approximately 31% found once; its top ten account for about an eighth. Whole-study findings and limits: The study found HLA-C-restricted CMV-specific TCR beta clonotypes dominating the ex vivo response.

Germline V lookup: CDR1 SEHNR, CDR2 FQNEAQ (reference sequence). The CDR3 extends over 15 amino acids. Trimming shortened V by 1 base and J by 4 bases, and 13 bases separated the two germline ends. This receptor was obtained from a human donor in good health (CMV status not recorded). Some clones in this sample may be carry-over from other donors' samples. The J gene is TRBJ2-5, the V gene TRBV7-9; possibly TRBD1 or TRBD2 for D (5 bases each). The specimen comprised cultured CD8+ T cells from PBMCs, sampled from culture after CMV antigen stimulation. CDR3 nucleotide sequence: TGTGCCAGCAGCTTAGTGTCTGAGAGGGGAGAGACCCAGTACTTC. Protein product: CASSLVSERGETQYF.